This T cell receptor delta chain was sequenced in a study of γδ T cells in repeated Plasmodium falciparum infection. Study context: Over roughly 600 days, donors received four mosquito-bite P. falciparum NF54 infections. Malian gammadelta TCRs were studied during no-transmission periods and across acute malaria episodes. Whole-study results and caveats: Malian children's Vdelta2-negative repertoires appeared more expanded and less diverse than Australians'.

Sequencing covered both gamma and delta TCR chains per sample. TCRdb re-called the multiplex PCR reads with CATT. The sample includes 75,000 to 100,000 delta-chain clones, approximately 1.4% seen only once; the top ten take 9%. The CDR3 is 17 amino acids. The germline gives CDR1 TSWWSYY, CDR2 QGS. This clone was detected many times. Antigen: not known. A much bigger clone sits one base away, suggesting this may be a read error. This CDR3 is also generated by other DNA sequences in the sample. Flow sorting of PBMC yielded separate Vgamma9/Vdelta2+ and Vdelta2-negative gammadelta T cell populations for bulk repertoire analysis.

The chain has TRDV1 and TRDJ1; 8 bases are a match to TRDD3. This sequence originates from a pool of human donors (malaria-infected and uninfected, not separated). What was sequenced was gamma-delta T cells from blood. The CDR3 loop reads CALGEPRGGIRADKLIF. The CDR3 nucleotides read TGTGCTCTTGGGGAACCCCGCGGTGGGATACGAGCTGATAAACTTATCTTT.